The 22 T cell receptor beta chains reported below all come from one sample, sequenced in a study of T cell responses to AZD1222 COVID-19 vaccine. Data came from immunoSEQ multiplex PCR; TCRdb stores just in-frame clones and leaves some out. The repertoire holds around 120,000 clones, with approximately 90% as singletons. Sample: peripheral blood, taken 28 days after the second AZD1222 dose. Receptor source: an adult who received the AZD1222 COVID-19 vaccine.

The V and J genes are TRBV6-4 and TRBJ2-3, with 8 positions matching TRBD2. The CDR3 totals 14 residues. V gave up 6 bases and J gave up 6 bases; unmatched junction bases: 8. The germline gives CDR1 MRHNA, CDR2 SNTAGT. The CDR3: CASSAGTSADTQYF. CDR3 DNA: TGTGCCAGCAGCGCCGGGACTAGTGCCGATACGCAGTATTTT.

The chain carries TRBV6-5 and TRBJ2-1, with D perhaps matching TRBD1 (6 bases). CDR3 size: 13 residues. CDR1 is MNHEY and CDR2 is SVGAGI in the germline V gene. V was pared by 7 bases and J by 4 bases, with 11 bases between. The CDR3 protein is CASTQGPYNEQFF. CDR3 DNA sequence: TGTGCCAGCACTCAGGGGCCTTACAATGAGCAGTTCTTC.

J is TRBJ1-1 and V is TRBV7-9; D is perhaps TRBD1 (5 bases). V was pared by 5 bases and J by 0 bases, with 13 bases between. This CDR3 comprises 15 residues. Per the germline V gene, CDR1 is SEHNR and CDR2 is FQNEAQ (reference sequence). The CDR3 region has the DNA TGTGCCAGCAGCCCCCGGACGGGACTGAACACTGAAGCTTTCTTT. Its protein is CASSPRTGLNTEAFF.

The gene calls are TRBV7-9 and TRBJ2-1, with TRBD2 identical over 13 bases. This CDR3 has 18 amino acids. After removal of 2 bases from V and 5 bases from J, the junction contained 9 bases not matched to a gene. Germline loops: CDR1 SEHNR, CDR2 FQNEAQ (reference sequence). The CDR3 sequence is CASSLSVGLAGRNNEQFF. CDR3 bases: TGTGCCAGCAGCTTATCCGTGGGACTAGCGGGGAGAAACAATGAGCAGTTCTTC.

In nucleotides, the CDR3 is TGTGCCAGCAGTGAAGATGGGGCCGGAACGACCTACGAGCAGTACTTC. Its protein is CASSEDGAGTTYEQYF. This rearrangement joins TRBV2 to TRBJ2-7; a weak D match, TRBD1 (5 bases). The CDR3 spans 16 residues. The V end was cut by 1 base, the J end by 2 bases, with 15 bases between. Germline V gives CDR1 SNHLY, CDR2 FYNNEI.

V gene TRBV29-1 combines with J gene TRBJ1-2, with TRBD1 matching 12 bases. Germline lookup yields CDR1 SQVTM and CDR2 ANQGSEA. This CDR3 is 17 amino acids long. V lost 7 bases and J lost 8; bases outside the gene matches: 20. Written as DNA, the CDR3 is TGCAGCGACAACAGGCCCGGTGGGACAGGGGGCGCGGGGGGCTACACCTTC. Translating it yields CSDNRPGGTGGAGGYTF.

This rearrangement joins TRBV6-6 to TRBJ1-5; 8 positions agree with TRBD1. The junction had 12 bases not matched to a gene; V was cut back by 9 bases and J by 2 bases. CDR3 length equals 16 residues. CDR1 is MNHNY, CDR2 SVGAGI, per germline (reference sequence). The DNA of the CDR3 is TGTGCCAGTCAGAAGCAGGGGGCTGGTGGCAATCAGCCCCAGCATTTT. It encodes CASQKQGAGGNQPQHF.

Worth noting for this clone: Sequence at one end of the junction differs from germline and may be a read error. The chain joins TRBV4-2 to TRBJ2-7; tentative D call: TRBD2 (7 bases). CDR1 is LGHNA, CDR2 YNFKEQ, per germline. The CDR3 contains 13 residues. The CDR3 DNA is TGTGCCAGCAGTCAAGGGGGGGGAGGCGAGCAGTACTTC. As protein: CASSQGGGGEQYF.

The rearrangement joins TRBV6-1 to TRBJ2-7, with a possible D match to TRBD1 (6 bases). From germline, CDR1 is MNHNS and CDR2 SASEGT. Trimming removed 2 bases from V and 4 bases from J, with 12 bases in between. The CDR3 runs 14 residues. The CDR3 nucleotides are TGTGCCAGCAGTGAAAGACAGGTTGGATACGAGCAGTACTTC. This sequence encodes CASSERQVGYEQYF.

The J gene is TRBJ1-1, the V gene TRBV7-9; 8 bases line up with TRBD1. Per the germline V gene, CDR1 is SEHNR and CDR2 is FQNEAQ (reference sequence). V gave up 5 bases and J gave up 6 bases; unmatched junction bases: 8. This CDR3 is 14 amino acids long. The CDR3 DNA reads TGTGCCAGCAGCCCGACAGGGGATGGATCTGAAGCTTTCTTT. It translates to CASSPTGDGSEAFF.

The CDR3 loop is CASSLATGALHF. In nucleotides, the CDR3 is TGTGCCAGCAGCTTAGCGACAGGTGCCCTCCACTTT. The chain links TRBV7-9 to TRBJ1-6, with D perhaps matching TRBD1 (6 bases). Between the trimmed V and J ends, which lost 0 bases and 14 bases, there was a span of 8 bases. The CDR3 sequence is 12 residues long. The germline V gene has CDR1 SEHNR and CDR2 FQNEAQ (reference sequence).

The chain uses TRBV28 and TRBJ1-5, with unresolved D. Germline values: CDR1 MDHEN, CDR2 SYDVKM. This CDR3 spans 15 amino acids. The V gene lost 5 bases and the J gene lost 1 base, with 12 bases spanning the gap. The CDR3 loop reads CASSPGRRSNQPQHF. As DNA, the CDR3 is TGTGCCAGCAGTCCAGGACGAAGGAGCAATCAGCCCCAGCATTTT.

The rearrangement joins TRBV5-6 to TRBJ2-7; TRBD2 aligns across 7 bases. J was trimmed by 2 bases and V by 6 bases; bases with no gene match: 14. The CDR3 length is 16 residues. Germline assignment: CDR1 SGHDT and CDR2 YYEEEE. The DNA for the CDR3 is TGTGCCAGCAACCGGCCAGGGACGGGGGGTACCTACGAGCAGTACTTC. Its protein is CASNRPGTGGTYEQYF.

The chain combines TRBV29-1 with TRBJ1-2, with D perhaps TRBD1 (5 bases). Germline loops: CDR1 SQVTM, CDR2 ANQGSEA. The CDR3 length is 14 residues. V lost 3 bases and J lost 3, with 14 bases in between. CDR3 in amino acids: CSVDPGGTDYGYTF. For the CDR3, the DNA is TGCAGCGTTGACCCGGGGGGGACTGACTATGGCTACACCTTC.

The chain carries TRBV20-1 and TRBJ2-7; D gene unclear. This CDR3 is 10 amino acids long. Germline loops: CDR1 DFQATT, CDR2 SNEGSKA (reference sequence). V gave up 3 bases and J gave up 5 bases, with 5 bases separating them. The CDR3 sequence: CSASRDEQYF. CDR3 in DNA: TGCAGTGCTAGTCGCGACGAGCAGTACTTC.

The gene calls are TRBV25-1 and TRBJ1-2, with TRBD1 identical over 7 bases. The V and J ends lost 4 bases and 0 bases, in that order; junction bases with no gene match: 8. Germline CDR1 reads MGHDK; CDR2 reads SYGVNS. This CDR3 spans 16 amino acids. CDR3 DNA: TGTGCCAGCAGTGGCCTCGGGACAGACACTAACTATGGCTACACCTTC. Residues: CASSGLGTDTNYGYTF.

This sequence joins TRBV7-9 and TRBJ2-7, with D hard to call. CDR1 and CDR2 (germline): SEHNR, FQNEAQ (reference sequence). Between the trimmed V and J ends, which lost 2 bases and 4 bases, there was a span of 15 bases. CDR3 length: 15 amino acids. The CDR3 coding sequence is TGTGCCAGCAGCTTATGGGAAGGAGTCCGGTACGAGCAGTACTTC. Amino acid sequence: CASSLWEGVRYEQYF. Full variable domain (outside the CDR3, taken from reference TRBV7-9 and TRBJ2-7): DTGVSQNPRHKITKRGQNVTFRCDPISEHNRLYWYRQTLGQGPEFLTYFQNEAQLEKSRLLSDRFSAERPKGSFSTLEIQRTEQGDSAMYLCASSLWEGVRYEQYFGPGTRLTVT.

This clone appeared once. The chain links TRBV3-1 (or the pseudogene TRBV3-2) to TRBJ1-1; 9 bases fit TRBD1. The trim removed 4 bases at V and 3 bases at J, leaving 9 bases unmatched. CDR1 is LGHDT, CDR2 YNNKEL, per germline (reference sequence). The CDR3 is 16 amino acids. The CDR3 reads CASSRDREAKDTEAFF. The DNA for the CDR3 is TGTGCCAGCAGCCGGGACAGGGAGGCGAAGGACACTGAAGCTTTCTTT.

V gene TRBV27 combines with J gene TRBJ2-1; 13 bases agree with TRBD2. The CDR3 has 18 amino acids. In germline, CDR1 is MNHEY, CDR2 SMNVEV (reference sequence). Losses at the gene ends were 0 bases for V and 9 bases for J; bases not matched to a gene: 11. CDR3 amino acids: CASSLSPKLAGGPGEQFF. DNA for the CDR3: TGTGCCAGCAGTTTATCGCCTAAACTAGCGGGGGGGCCGGGTGAGCAGTTCTTC.

The chain links TRBV2 to TRBJ1-2, with 10 nucleotides matching TRBD1. From germline, CDR1 is SNHLY and CDR2 FYNNEI. CDR3 length: 14 amino acids. V was pared by 9 bases and J by 3 bases, with 7 bases of the junction left unmatched. CDR3 sequence: CASRGQGEHYGYTF. In DNA form, the CDR3 reads TGTGCCAGTAGAGGACAGGGGGAACACTATGGCTACACCTTC.

V and J are TRBV6-5 and TRBJ2-3, with D possibly TRBD1 on 6 matching bases. The CDR3 extends over 15 amino acids. V was shortened by 6 bases and J by 3 bases, with 16 bases between the two germline ends. In germline, CDR1 is MNHEY, CDR2 SVGAGI. CDR3 amino acids: CASSLVRGNTDTQYF. The CDR3 nucleotides read TGTGCCAGCAGCCTCGTAAGGGGGAATACAGATACGCAGTATTTT.

This chain joins TRBV30 and TRBJ1-1; D call uncertain. Trimming pared 2 bases from V and 0 bases from J, leaving 7 bases between. This CDR3 has 13 amino acids. From germline, CDR1 is GTSNPN and CDR2 SVGIG (reference sequence). This CDR3 reads CAWSISLNTEAFF. CDR3 coding DNA: TGTGCCTGGAGTATATCCCTGAACACTGAAGCTTTCTTT.